This record looks at one T cell receptor (beta chain) sequence and its context. V dropped 5 bases and J dropped 6; count of bases not matched to a gene: 5. CDR3 length: 14 amino acids. Germline V gene data show CDR1 as SGHVS and CDR2 as FQNEAQ. This entry comes from a study of blood T cell repertoires in COVID-19. Overall study context: Acute and convalescent COVID-19 specimens originated in the United States, Italy and Spain. The cDNA or gDNA used as material had been derived from T cells, B-cell-depleted T cells, or PBMCs.

In the study's own analysis: The authors estimated nucleated cell counts from reference gene primer amplification. Sequenced by immunoSEQ multiplex PCR; TCRdb stores in-frame clones only, minus some. The D gene and trimming were derived from the DNA, and the V and J assignments and clone size from that table. This sample carries hundreds of thousands of clones, 75% to 85% of them seen once, and the ten largest clones take 4.5% to 6%. What was sequenced was peripheral blood. The clonotype comes from a man aged 50 or older with active or convalescent COVID-19. The J gene is TRBJ2-7, the V gene TRBV7-8, with TRBD1 matching over 12 bases. CDR3 sequence (DNA): TGTGCCAGCAGCCTAGGGACAGGGGGCGCCGAGCAGTACTTC. As protein: CASSLGTGGAEQYF.